The 25 T cell receptor beta chains given below trace back to one sample, sequenced in a study of blood T cell repertoires in COVID-19. Produced via immunoSEQ multiplex PCR; TCRdb's table is partial and in-frame only. The table records 350,000 to 400,000 clones, around nine tenths of them present only once. Specimen: PBMCs or T cells enriched from blood (not recorded which). Every receptor here comes from a young woman with acute COVID-19.

The chain recombines TRBV4-1 with TRBJ2-3, with D perhaps TRBD1 (5 bases). V was cut by 1 base and J by 0 bases, with 8 bases left in between. This CDR3 region has 15 residues. CDR1 and CDR2 from the germline V gene are MGHRA and YSYEKL. CDR3 bases: TGCGCCAGCAGCCAAGCAACAGGTAGCACAGATACGCAGTATTTT. Amino acids: CASSQATGSTDTQYF.

The chain carries TRBV12-3 or TRBV12-4 and TRBJ1-1, with D unclear. The CDR3 is made up of 13 amino acids. The V and J ends lost 10 bases and 4 bases respectively, with 16 bases between them. CDR3 coding DNA: TGTGCCATATTCGGGCGGGCGAGCACTGAAGCTTTCTTT. As protein: CAIFGRASTEAFF.

This clone was found once. The chain uses TRBV15 and TRBJ2-3; maybe TRBD1 (6 bases). This CDR3 is 15 amino acids long. Trimming removed 0 bases at V and 3 bases at J, with 10 bases between. Germline V gene lookup returns CDR1 LNHNV and CDR2 YYDKDF (reference sequence). CDR3 DNA: TGTGCCACCAGCAGAGATGGGGACAAAACAGATACGCAGTATTTT. Translation gives CATSRDGDKTDTQYF.

The rearrangement links TRBV5-1 to TRBJ2-3, with D hard to call. CDR1 and CDR2 from the germline V gene are SGHRS and YFSETQ. V shed 3 bases and J shed 13 bases, with 12 bases lying between them. The CDR3 is made up of 11 amino acids. In DNA, the CDR3 is TGCGCCAGCAGCTCGGATGACGCGGAGTATTTT. Its translation is CASSSDDAEYF.

The chain carries TRBV12-5 and TRBJ1-4, with TRBD1 as a possible D gene (6 bases). The CDR3 consists of 14 residues. The ends were cut back, 3 bases at V and 2 bases at J, with 7 bases in the middle. In germline, CDR1 is LGHNT, CDR2 FRNRAP. CDR3 amino acids: CASGLGGTNEKLFF. Written as DNA, the CDR3 is TGTGCTAGTGGTTTAGGGGGTACTAATGAAAAACTGTTTTTT.

J is TRBJ1-2 and V is TRBV6-5; weak D call: TRBD1 (5 bases). The CDR3 has 13 residues. Germline CDR1 MNHEY, CDR2 SVGAGI. Trimming pared 8 bases from V and 4 bases from J, leaving 14 bases between. CDR3 sequence (DNA): TGTGCCAGCGTCGGGGGGACCTCCTATGGCTACACCTTC. Translation: CASVGGTSYGYTF.

The chain joins TRBV28 to TRBJ1-2, with a possible D match to TRBD1 (6 bases). The V and J ends lost 8 bases and 4 bases respectively, with 17 bases between them. CDR3 length equals 14 residues. The germline CDR1 and CDR2 sequences are MDHEN and SYDVKM. This CDR3 is CASQPTGQFYGYTF. The CDR3 region has the DNA TGTGCCAGCCAACCTACCGGACAGTTCTATGGCTACACCTTC.

This clone was recorded a few times. The chain employs TRBV2 and TRBJ2-7; perhaps TRBD2 as D (6 bases). Germline V gives CDR1 SNHLY, CDR2 FYNNEI. The CDR3 extends over 13 amino acids. The V end lost 7 bases, the J end lost 6 bases, and 16 bases lay between the germline ends. The CDR3 coding sequence is TGTGCCAGCACTTTACAGTGGCGGGGCGAGCAGTACTTC. Its protein product is CASTLQWRGEQYF.

V usage is TRBV19 and J usage is TRBJ2-5, with 7 bases aligning to TRBD1. Germline V gives CDR1 LNHDA, CDR2 SQIVND (reference sequence). V trimming: 6 bases; J trimming: 5 bases; junction bases outside the gene matches: 9. The CDR3 consists of 14 residues. The CDR3 region is CASRPGQNRETQYF. CDR3 nucleotides: TGTGCCAGTAGGCCGGGACAGAACCGGGAGACCCAGTACTTC.

V usage is TRBV6-6 and J usage is TRBJ1-3; tentative D call: TRBD1 (6 bases). CDR3 length equals 14 residues. Germline CDR1 MNHNY, CDR2 SVGAGI (reference sequence). The ends were cut back, 6 bases at V and 3 bases at J, with 12 bases in the middle. This CDR3 reads CASSNTGFGNTIYF. DNA for the CDR3: TGTGCCAGCAGCAATACAGGGTTTGGAAACACCATATATTTT.

The chain uses TRBV5-1 and TRBJ1-4; TRBD1 matches at 8 bases. Germline CDR1 and CDR2: SGHRS and YFSETQ. There are 16 residues in the CDR3. With V trimmed by 4 bases and J by 4 bases, 9 bases remained unmatched. CDR3 in amino acids: CASSLGQAGINEKLFF. The CDR3 DNA reads TGCGCCAGCAGCCTGGGACAGGCTGGAATTAATGAAAAACTGTTTTTT. Full variable domain (remainder filled in from reference TRBV5-1 and TRBJ1-4): KAGVTQTPRYLIKTRGQQVTLSCSPISGHRSVSWYQQTPGQGLQFLFEYFSETQRNKGNFPGRFSGRQFSNSRSEMNVSTLELGDSALYLCASSLGQAGINEKLFFGSGTQLSVL.

This CDR3 is CASSLNPGFAGELFF. The CDR3 DNA sequence: TGTGCCAGTAGTTTAAACCCGGGGTTCGCCGGGGAGCTGTTTTTT. The chain has TRBV19 and TRBJ2-2; maybe TRBD2 (5 bases). The germline V and J ends were trimmed by 5 bases and 6 bases, with 16 bases remaining between them. The CDR3 is 15 amino acids. From germline, CDR1 is LNHDA and CDR2 SQIVND (reference sequence).

The chain combines TRBV5-1 with TRBJ2-1; D remains unclear. The CDR3 extends over 13 amino acids. V was shortened by 0 bases and J by 7 bases, with 8 bases between the two germline ends. Germline-derived CDR1 and CDR2 are SGHRS and YFSETQ. CDR3 DNA: TGCGCCAGCAGCTTGGGACAACGGAATGAGCAGTTCTTC. It specifies CASSLGQRNEQFF.

The CDR3 spells CASSSYPKGQLNSPLHF. In DNA, the CDR3 is TGTGCCAGCAGTTCCTACCCCAAGGGACAGCTAAATTCACCCCTCCACTTT. The V gene is TRBV27, the J gene TRBJ1-6; 7 positions agree with TRBD1. This CDR3 spans 17 amino acids. V lost 4 bases and J lost 7; bases outside the gene matches: 13. Looked up from germline, CDR1 is MNHEY and CDR2 is SMNVEV (reference sequence).

The chain has TRBV24-1 and TRBJ1-2, with unresolved D. In germline, CDR1 is KGHDR, CDR2 SFDVKD. Between the trimmed V and J ends, which lost 4 bases and 3 bases, there was a span of 11 bases. The CDR3 runs 14 residues. CDR3 in DNA: TGTGCCACCAGTGACCCAGGAAGTTACTATGGCTACACCTTC. This gives the protein CATSDPGSYYGYTF.

The V and J genes are TRBV19 and TRBJ1-2; D is unclear. The V gene lost 4 bases and the J gene lost 4 bases, with 10 bases spanning the gap. The CDR3 covers 13 residues. The germline V gene encodes CDR1 LNHDA and CDR2 SQIVND (reference sequence). CDR3 bases: TGTGCCAGTAGTAACGGTTACCTCTATGGCTACACCTTC. Protein product: CASSNGYLYGYTF.

The chain uses TRBV7-9 and TRBJ1-3; TRBD1 agrees at 11 bases. The CDR3 is 17 residues long. Germline V gene lookup returns CDR1 SEHNR and CDR2 FQNEAQ (reference sequence). With 5 bases clipped from V and 0 bases from J, the junction kept 6 bases outside the gene matches. CDR3 loop: CASSPSGTGGSGNTIYF. The CDR3 DNA is TGTGCCAGCAGCCCAAGCGGGACAGGGGGCTCTGGAAACACCATATATTTT.

This chain joins TRBV6-5 and TRBJ2-7, with TRBD1 matching 8 bases. This CDR3 has 16 amino acids. Germline V gene data show CDR1 as MNHEY and CDR2 as SVGAGI. The V and J ends lost 0 bases and 4 bases, in that order; junction bases with no gene match: 8. CDR3 in amino acids: CASSYSFAGGNYEQYF. CDR3 nucleotide sequence: TGTGCCAGCAGTTACTCCTTCGCAGGGGGCAATTACGAGCAGTACTTC.

V gene TRBV5-1 combines with J gene TRBJ2-7, with a weak D call TRBD1 (5 bases). Germline V lookup: CDR1 SGHRS, CDR2 YFSETQ. This CDR3 is 14 amino acids long. The V and J ends lost 4 bases and 5 bases respectively, with 16 bases between them. CDR3 DNA: TGCGCCAGCAGCACTGGACAATCCTTTAACGAGCAGTACTTC. It yields the protein CASSTGQSFNEQYF.

This sequence joins TRBV2 and TRBJ2-3; D ambiguous. The CDR3 totals 16 residues. From germline, CDR1 is SNHLY and CDR2 FYNNEI. Between the trimmed V and J ends, which lost 2 bases and 5 bases, there was a span of 17 bases. CDR3 amino acids: CASSEQLSGFKDTQYF. As DNA, the CDR3 is TGTGCCAGCAGTGAACAATTGTCCGGTTTCAAAGATACGCAGTATTTT.

This clone appeared once. This sequence joins TRBV19 and TRBJ2-7; possibly TRBD1 for D (5 bases). This CDR3 has 14 amino acids. V gave up 3 bases and J gave up 1 base, with 10 bases separating them. Germline CDR1 and CDR2: LNHDA and SQIVND (reference sequence). CDR3 coding DNA: TGTGCCAGTAGTATGAGACAGTTTTCCTACGAGCAGTACTTC. This codes for CASSMRQFSYEQYF.

V gene TRBV7-3 combines with J gene TRBJ2-2, with D possibly matching TRBD2 (6 bases). Per germline, CDR1 SGHTA and CDR2 FQGTGA. The CDR3 is 16 amino acids. V lost 3 bases, J lost 1 base, and 12 bases lay in between. The CDR3 region is CASSFLGGKNTGELFF. For the CDR3, the DNA is TGTGCCAGCAGCTTCCTCGGGGGAAAGAACACCGGGGAGCTGTTTTTT.

This clone was counted once. The CDR3 DNA sequence: TGTGCCACCAGTGATTCTGGGGGACAGGGGTCCTACGAGCAGTACTTC. Its translation: CATSDSGGQGSYEQYF. The chain has TRBV24-1 and TRBJ2-7, with TRBD1 matching over 10 bases. The CDR3 consists of 16 residues. Per germline, CDR1 KGHDR and CDR2 SFDVKD. The ends lost 2 bases at V and 1 base at J; junction bases unmatched: 4.

This clone appeared once. The chain recombines TRBV18 with TRBJ2-7; 7 nucleotides line up with TRBD2. V dropped 3 bases and J dropped 3; count of bases not matched to a gene: 5. CDR3 length equals 14 residues. Germline CDR1 KGHSH, CDR2 LQKENI. The CDR3 region has the DNA TGTGCCAGCTCACCCTCGGCGGGAGTCTACGAGCAGTACTTC. This encodes CASSPSAGVYEQYF.

The genes are TRBV2 and TRBJ1-4; the match to TRBD1 covers 9 bases. The CDR3 has 13 amino acids. CDR1 is SNHLY, CDR2 FYNNEI, per germline. V gave up 7 bases and J gave up 8 bases; unmatched junction bases: 5. The CDR3 loop reads CASMRDRDEKLFF. The CDR3 nucleotides read TGTGCCAGCATGCGGGACAGGGACGAAAAACTGTTTTTT. Using reference TRBV2 and TRBJ1-4 for the parts outside the CDR3, the full variable domain is EPEVTQTPSHQVTQMGQEVILRCVPISNHLYFYWYRQILGQKVEFLVSFYNNEISEKSEIFDDQFSVERPDGSNFTLKIRSTKLEDSAMYFCASMRDRDEKLFFGSGTQLSVL.